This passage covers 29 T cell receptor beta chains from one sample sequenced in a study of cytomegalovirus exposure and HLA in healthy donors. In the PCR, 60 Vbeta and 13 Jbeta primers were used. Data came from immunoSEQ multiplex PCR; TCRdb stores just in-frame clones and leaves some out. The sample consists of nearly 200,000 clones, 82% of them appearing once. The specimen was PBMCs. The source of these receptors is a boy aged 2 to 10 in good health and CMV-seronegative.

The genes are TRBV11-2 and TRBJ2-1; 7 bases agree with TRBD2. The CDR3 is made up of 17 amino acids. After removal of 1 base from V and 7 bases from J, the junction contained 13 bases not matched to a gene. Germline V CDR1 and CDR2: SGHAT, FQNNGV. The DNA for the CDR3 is TGTGCCAGCAGCTTAGTCTACGGGCGGGGGAGACGAAATGAGCAGTTCTTC. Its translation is CASSLVYGRGRRNEQFF.

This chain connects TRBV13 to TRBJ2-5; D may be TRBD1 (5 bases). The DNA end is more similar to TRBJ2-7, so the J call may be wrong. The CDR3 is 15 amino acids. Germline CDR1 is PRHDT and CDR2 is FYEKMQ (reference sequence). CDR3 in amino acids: CASSLGATESYEQYF. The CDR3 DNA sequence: TGTGCCAGCAGCTTAGGTGCGACAGAGTCCTACGAGCAGTACTTC.

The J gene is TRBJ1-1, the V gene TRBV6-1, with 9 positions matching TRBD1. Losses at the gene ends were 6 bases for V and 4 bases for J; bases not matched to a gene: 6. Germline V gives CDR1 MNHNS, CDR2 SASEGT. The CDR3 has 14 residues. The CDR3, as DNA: TGTGCCAGCAGGCTCGACAGGGGGGTCACTGAAGCTTTCTTT. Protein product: CASRLDRGVTEAFF.

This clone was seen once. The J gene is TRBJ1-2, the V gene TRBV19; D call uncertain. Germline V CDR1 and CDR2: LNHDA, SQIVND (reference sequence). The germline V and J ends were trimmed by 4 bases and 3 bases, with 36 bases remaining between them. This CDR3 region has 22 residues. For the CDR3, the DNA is TGTGCCAGTAGTAGGGCTCCCCGGGGTTCGGGAGGTGAAAGTGTTAGCGACTATGGCTACACCTTC. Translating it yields CASSRAPRGSGGESVSDYGYTF.

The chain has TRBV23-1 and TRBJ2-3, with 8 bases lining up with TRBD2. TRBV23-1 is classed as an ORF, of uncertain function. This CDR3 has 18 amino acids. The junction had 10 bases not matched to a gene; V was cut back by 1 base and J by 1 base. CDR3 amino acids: CASSQLTAGTRGTDTQYF. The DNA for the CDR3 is TGCGCCAGCAGTCAATTAACCGCCGGGACTAGAGGCACAGATACGCAGTATTTT.

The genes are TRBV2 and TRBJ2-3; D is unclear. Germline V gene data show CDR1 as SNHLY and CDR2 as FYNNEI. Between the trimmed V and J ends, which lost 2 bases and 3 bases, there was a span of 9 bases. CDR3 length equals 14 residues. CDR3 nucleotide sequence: TGTGCCAGCAGTGAACAGTTAAGTACAGATACGCAGTATTTT. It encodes CASSEQLSTDTQYF.

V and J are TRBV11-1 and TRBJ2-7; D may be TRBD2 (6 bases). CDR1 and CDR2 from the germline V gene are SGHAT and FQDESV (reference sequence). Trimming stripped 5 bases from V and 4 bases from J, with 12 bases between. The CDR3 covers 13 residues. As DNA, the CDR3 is TGTGCCAGCAGCCCCCCCCGGGGGTACGAGCAGTACTTC. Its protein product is CASSPPRGYEQYF.

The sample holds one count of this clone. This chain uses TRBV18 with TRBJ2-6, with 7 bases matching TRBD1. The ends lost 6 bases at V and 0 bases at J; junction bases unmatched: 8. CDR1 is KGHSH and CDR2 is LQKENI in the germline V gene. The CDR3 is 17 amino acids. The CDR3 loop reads CASSRQTGSSGANVLTF. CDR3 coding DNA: TGTGCCAGCTCGCGTCAGACAGGGTCCTCTGGGGCCAACGTCCTGACTTTC.

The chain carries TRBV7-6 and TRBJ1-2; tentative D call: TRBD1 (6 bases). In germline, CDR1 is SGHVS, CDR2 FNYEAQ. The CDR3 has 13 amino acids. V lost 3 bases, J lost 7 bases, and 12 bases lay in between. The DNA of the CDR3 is TGTGCCAGCAGCTTTTCGGCGGGGGCTGGCTACACCTTC. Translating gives CASSFSAGAGYTF.

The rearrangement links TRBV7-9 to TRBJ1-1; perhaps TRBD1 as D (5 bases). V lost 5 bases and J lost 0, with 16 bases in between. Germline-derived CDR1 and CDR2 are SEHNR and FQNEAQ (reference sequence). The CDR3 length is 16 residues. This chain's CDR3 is CASSRQGAGLNTEAFF. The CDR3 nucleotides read TGTGCCAGCAGCCGCCAAGGGGCAGGCCTGAACACTGAAGCTTTCTTT.

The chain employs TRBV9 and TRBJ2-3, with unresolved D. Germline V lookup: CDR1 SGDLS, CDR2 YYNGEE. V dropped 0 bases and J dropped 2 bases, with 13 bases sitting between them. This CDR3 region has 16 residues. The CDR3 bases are TGTGCCAGCAGCGTAGGTCCACTCACCTTCACAGATACGCAGTATTTT. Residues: CASSVGPLTFTDTQYF.

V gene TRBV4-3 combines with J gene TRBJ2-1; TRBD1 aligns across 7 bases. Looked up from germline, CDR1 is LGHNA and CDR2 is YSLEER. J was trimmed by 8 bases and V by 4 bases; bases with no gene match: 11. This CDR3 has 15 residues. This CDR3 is CASSPDRTGQDEQFF. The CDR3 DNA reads TGCGCCAGCAGCCCGGACAGGACCGGTCAGGATGAGCAGTTCTTC.

As DNA, the CDR3 is TGTGCCATCAGCGGACAGGCCAGCTCCTACGAGCAGTACTTC. This translates into CAISGQASSYEQYF. The chain carries TRBV10-3 and TRBJ2-7, with 7 nucleotides matching TRBD1. V lost 6 bases, J lost 0 bases, and 5 bases stayed unmatched. This CDR3 spans 14 amino acids. Germline lookup yields CDR1 ENHRY and CDR2 SYGVKD.

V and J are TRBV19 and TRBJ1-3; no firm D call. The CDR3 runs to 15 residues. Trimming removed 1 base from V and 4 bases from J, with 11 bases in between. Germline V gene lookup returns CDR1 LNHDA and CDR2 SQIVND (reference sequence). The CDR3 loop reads CASSIVLLPGNTIYF. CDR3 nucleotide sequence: TGTGCCAGTAGTATAGTACTACTGCCAGGAAACACCATATATTTT.

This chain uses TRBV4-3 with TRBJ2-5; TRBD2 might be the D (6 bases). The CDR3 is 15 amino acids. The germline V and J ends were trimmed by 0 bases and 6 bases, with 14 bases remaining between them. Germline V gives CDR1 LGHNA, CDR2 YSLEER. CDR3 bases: TGCGCCAGCAGCCAAGATAACGGGGGACGGAAGACCCAGTACTTC. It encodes CASSQDNGGRKTQYF.

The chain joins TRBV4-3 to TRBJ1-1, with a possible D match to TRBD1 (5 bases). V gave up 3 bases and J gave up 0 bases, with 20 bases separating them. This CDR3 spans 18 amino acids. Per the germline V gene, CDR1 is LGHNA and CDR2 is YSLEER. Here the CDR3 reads CASSQDQGRGLMNTEAFF. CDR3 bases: TGCGCCAGCAGCCAGGACCAGGGACGGGGACTCATGAACACTGAAGCTTTCTTT.

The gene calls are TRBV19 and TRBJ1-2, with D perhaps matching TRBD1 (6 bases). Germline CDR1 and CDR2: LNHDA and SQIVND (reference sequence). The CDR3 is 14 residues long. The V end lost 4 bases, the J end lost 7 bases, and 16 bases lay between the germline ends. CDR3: CASSTPRGSFGYTF. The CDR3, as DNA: TGTGCCAGTAGTACCCCCAGGGGATCCTTTGGCTACACCTTC. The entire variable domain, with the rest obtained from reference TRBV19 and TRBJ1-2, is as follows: DGGITQSPKYLFRKEGQNVTLSCEQNLNHDAMYWYRQDPGQGLRLIYYSQIVNDFQKGDIAEGYSVSREKKESFPLTVTSAQKNPTAFYLCASSTPRGSFGYTFGSGTRLTVV.

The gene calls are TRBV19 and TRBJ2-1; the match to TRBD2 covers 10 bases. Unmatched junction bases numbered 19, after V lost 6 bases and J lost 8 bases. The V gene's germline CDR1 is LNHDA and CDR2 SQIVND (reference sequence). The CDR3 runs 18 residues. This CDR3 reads CASSSGISGGTLIHEQFF. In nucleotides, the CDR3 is TGTGCCAGTAGCTCGGGGATTAGCGGGGGGACTCTTATCCATGAGCAGTTCTTC.

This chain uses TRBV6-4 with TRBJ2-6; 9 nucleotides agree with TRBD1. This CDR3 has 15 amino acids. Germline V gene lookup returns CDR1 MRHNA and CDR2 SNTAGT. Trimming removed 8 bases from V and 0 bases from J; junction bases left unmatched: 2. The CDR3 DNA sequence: TGTGCCAGCGGACAGGGGTACTCTGGGGCCAACGTCCTGACTTTC. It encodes CASGQGYSGANVLTF.

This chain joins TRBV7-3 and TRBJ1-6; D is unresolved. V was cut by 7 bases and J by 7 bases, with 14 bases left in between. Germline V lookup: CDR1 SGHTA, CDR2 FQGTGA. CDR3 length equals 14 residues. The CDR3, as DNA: TGTGCCAGCACCGAGGGAGGGCGAAATTCACCCCTCCACTTT. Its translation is CASTEGGRNSPLHF. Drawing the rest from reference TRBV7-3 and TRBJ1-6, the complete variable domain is GAGVSQTPSNKVTEKGKYVELRCDPISGHTALYWYRQSLGQGPEFLIYFQGTGAADDSGLPNDRFFAVRPEGSVSTLKIQRTERGDSAVYLCASTEGGRNSPLHFGNGTRLTVT.

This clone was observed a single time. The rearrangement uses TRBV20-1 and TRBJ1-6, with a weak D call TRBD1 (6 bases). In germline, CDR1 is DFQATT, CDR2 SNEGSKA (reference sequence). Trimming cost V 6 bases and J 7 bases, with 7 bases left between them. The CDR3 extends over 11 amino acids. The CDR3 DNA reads TGCAGTGCCACAGGGAATTCACCCCTCCACTTT. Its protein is CSATGNSPLHF.

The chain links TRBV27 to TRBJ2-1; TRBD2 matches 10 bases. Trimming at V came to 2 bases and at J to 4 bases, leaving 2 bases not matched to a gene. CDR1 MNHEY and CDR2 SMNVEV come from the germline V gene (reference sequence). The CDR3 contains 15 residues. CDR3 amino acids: CASSLNSGGYNEQFF. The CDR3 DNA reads TGTGCCAGCAGTTTAAATAGCGGGGGGTACAATGAGCAGTTCTTC.

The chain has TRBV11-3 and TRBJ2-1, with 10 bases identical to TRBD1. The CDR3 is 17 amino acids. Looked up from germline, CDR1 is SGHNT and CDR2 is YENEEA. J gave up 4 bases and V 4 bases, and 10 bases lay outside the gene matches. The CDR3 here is CASSSPQGTGDYNEQFF. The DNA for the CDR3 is TGTGCCAGCAGCTCGCCCCAGGGGACAGGGGATTACAATGAGCAGTTCTTC.

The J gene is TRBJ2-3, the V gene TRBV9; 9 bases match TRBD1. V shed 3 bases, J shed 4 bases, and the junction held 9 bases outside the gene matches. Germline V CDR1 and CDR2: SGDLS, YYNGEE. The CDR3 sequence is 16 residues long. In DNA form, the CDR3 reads TGTGCCAGCAGCGCATCCGGGACAGGGAGTTCAGATACGCAGTATTTT. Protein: CASSASGTGSSDTQYF.

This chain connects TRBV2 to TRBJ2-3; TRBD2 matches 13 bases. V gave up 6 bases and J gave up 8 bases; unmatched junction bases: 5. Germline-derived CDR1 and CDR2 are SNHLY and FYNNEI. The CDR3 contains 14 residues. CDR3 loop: CASSGLAGDGTQYF. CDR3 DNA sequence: TGTGCCAGCAGCGGACTAGCGGGGGACGGTACGCAGTATTTT.

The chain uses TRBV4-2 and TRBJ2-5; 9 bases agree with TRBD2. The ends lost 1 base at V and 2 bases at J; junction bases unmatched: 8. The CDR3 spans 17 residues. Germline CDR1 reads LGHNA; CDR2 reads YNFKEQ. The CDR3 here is CASSQGGGGRGQETQYF. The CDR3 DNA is TGTGCCAGCAGCCAAGGGGGGGGCGGGAGGGGACAAGAGACCCAGTACTTC.

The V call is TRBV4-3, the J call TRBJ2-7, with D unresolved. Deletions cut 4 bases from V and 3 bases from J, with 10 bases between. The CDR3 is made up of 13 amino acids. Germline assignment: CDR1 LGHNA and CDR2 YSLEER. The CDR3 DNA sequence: TGCGCCAGCAGCCCCCTAGTCGGCTACGAGCAGTACTTC. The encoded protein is CASSPLVGYEQYF.

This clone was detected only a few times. The CDR3 reads CASSQSDSSPSNQPQHF. Here the CDR3 DNA reads TGCGCCAGCAGTCAATCCGACAGTTCCCCTAGCAATCAGCCCCAGCATTTT. V and J are TRBV23-1 and TRBJ1-5; TRBD1 might be the D (5 bases). TRBV23-1 is an ORF; its function is uncertain. The V end lost 0 bases, the J end lost 0 bases, and 12 bases lay between the germline ends. This CDR3 contains 17 residues.

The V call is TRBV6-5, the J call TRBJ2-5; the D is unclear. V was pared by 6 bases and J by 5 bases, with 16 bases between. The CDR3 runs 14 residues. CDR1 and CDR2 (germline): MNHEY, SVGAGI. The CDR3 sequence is CASRLGGMRETQYF. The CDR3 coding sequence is TGTGCCAGCAGGCTCGGCGGAATGCGGGAGACCCAGTACTTC.